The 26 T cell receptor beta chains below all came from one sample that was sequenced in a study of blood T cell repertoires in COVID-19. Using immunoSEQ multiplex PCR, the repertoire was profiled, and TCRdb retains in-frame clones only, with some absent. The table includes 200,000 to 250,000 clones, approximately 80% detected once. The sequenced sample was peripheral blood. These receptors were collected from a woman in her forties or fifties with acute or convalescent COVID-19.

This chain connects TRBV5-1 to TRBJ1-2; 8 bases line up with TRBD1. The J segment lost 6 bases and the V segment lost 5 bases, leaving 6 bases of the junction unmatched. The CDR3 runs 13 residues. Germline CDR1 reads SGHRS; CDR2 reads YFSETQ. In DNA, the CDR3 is TGCGCCAGCAGAGAAACAGGGGGGGATGGCTACACCTTC. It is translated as CASRETGGDGYTF.

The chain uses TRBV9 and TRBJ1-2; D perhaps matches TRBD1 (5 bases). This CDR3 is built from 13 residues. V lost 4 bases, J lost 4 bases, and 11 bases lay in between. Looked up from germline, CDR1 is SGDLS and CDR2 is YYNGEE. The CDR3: CASSNQGSYGYTF. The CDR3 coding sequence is TGTGCCAGCAGCAACCAGGGTTCCTATGGCTACACCTTC.

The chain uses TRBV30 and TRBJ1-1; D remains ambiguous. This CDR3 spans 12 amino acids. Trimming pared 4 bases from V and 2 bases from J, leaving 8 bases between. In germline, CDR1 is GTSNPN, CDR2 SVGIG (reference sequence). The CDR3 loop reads CAWMYGNTEAFF. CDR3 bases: TGTGCCTGGATGTACGGTAACACTGAAGCTTTCTTT. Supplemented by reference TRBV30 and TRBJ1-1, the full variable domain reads SQTIHQWPATLVQPVGSPLSLECTVEGTSNPNLYWYRQAAGRGLQLLFYSVGIGQISSEVPQNLSASRPQDRQFILSSKKLLLSDSGFYLCAWMYGNTEAFFGQGTRLTVV.

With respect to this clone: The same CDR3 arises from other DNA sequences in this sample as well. This chain's CDR3 is CASSLPGSPLHF. DNA of the CDR3: TGTGCCAGCAGTTTACCCGGTTCACCCCTCCACTTT. The J gene is TRBJ1-6, the V gene TRBV12-3 or TRBV12-4; D is ambiguous. Trimming took 2 bases from V and 9 from J, leaving 5 bases between them. CDR3 size: 12 residues.

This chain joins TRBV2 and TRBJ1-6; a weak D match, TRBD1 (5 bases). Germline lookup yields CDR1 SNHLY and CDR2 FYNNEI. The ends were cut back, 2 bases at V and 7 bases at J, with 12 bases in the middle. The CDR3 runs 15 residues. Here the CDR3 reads CASSERQGNNSPLHF. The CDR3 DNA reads TGTGCCAGCAGTGAAAGGCAGGGCAACAATTCACCCCTCCACTTT.

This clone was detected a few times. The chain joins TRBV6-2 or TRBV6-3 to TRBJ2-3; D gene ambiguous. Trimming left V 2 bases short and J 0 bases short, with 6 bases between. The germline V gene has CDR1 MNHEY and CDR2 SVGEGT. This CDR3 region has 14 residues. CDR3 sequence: CASSYVASTDTQYF. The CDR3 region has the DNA TGTGCCAGCAGTTACGTGGCTAGCACAGATACGCAGTATTTT.

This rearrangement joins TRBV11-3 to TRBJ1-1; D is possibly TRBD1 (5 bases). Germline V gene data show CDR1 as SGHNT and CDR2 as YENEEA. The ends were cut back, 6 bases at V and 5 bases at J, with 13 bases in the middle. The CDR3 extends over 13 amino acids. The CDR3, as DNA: TGTGCCAGCAGTCCAGGGCCGGGTACTGAAGCTTTCTTT. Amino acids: CASSPGPGTEAFF.

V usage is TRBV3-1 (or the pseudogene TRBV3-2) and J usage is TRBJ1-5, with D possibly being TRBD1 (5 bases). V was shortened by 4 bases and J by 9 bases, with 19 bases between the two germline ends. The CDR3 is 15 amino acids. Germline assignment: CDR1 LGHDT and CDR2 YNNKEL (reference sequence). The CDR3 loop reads CASSPGGTVGLPQHF. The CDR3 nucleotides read TGTGCCAGCAGCCCAGGTGGGACGGTGGGACTGCCCCAGCATTTT.

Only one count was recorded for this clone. CDR3 DNA sequence: TGTGCCAGCATAAGGGGTCCCACGGATACGCAGTATTTT. Amino acid sequence: CASIRGPTDTQYF. The V gene is TRBV2, the J gene TRBJ2-3; D perhaps matches TRBD1 (5 bases). CDR1 is SNHLY and CDR2 is FYNNEI in the germline V gene. CDR3 size: 13 residues. V was cut by 7 bases and J by 6 bases, with 14 bases left in between.

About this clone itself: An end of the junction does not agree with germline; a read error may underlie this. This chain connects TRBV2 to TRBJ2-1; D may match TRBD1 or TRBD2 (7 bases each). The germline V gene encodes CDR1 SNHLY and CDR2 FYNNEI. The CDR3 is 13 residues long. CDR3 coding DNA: TGTGCCCGCAGGGGGGGGCCCAACAATGAGCAGTTCTTC. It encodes CARRGGPNNEQFF.

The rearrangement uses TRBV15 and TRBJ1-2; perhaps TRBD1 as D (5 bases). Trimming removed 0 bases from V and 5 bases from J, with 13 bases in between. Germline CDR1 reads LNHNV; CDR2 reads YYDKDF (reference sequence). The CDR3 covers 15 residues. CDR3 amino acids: CATSRDPPGRYGYTF. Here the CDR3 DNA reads TGTGCCACCAGCAGAGATCCCCCAGGGCGGTATGGCTACACCTTC.

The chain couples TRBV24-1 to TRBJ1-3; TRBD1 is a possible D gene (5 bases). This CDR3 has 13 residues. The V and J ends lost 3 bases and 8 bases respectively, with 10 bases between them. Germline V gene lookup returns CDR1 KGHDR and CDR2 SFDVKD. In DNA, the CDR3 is TGTGCCACCAGTGATCCAGGGTTGGACACCATATATTTT. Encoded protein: CATSDPGLDTIYF.

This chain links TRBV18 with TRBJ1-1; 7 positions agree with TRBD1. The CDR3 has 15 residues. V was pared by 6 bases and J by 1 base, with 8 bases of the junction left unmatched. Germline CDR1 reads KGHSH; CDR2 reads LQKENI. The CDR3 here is CASSNSGTENTEAFF. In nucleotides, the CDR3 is TGTGCCAGCTCCAATTCCGGGACAGAGAACACTGAAGCTTTCTTT.

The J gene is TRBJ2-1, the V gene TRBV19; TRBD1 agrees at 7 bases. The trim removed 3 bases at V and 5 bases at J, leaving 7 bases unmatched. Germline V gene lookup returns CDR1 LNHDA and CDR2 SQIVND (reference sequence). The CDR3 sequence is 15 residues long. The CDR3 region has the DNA TGTGCCAGTAGTATTAGGACAGGAAGAGACAATGAGCAGTTCTTC. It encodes CASSIRTGRDNEQFF.

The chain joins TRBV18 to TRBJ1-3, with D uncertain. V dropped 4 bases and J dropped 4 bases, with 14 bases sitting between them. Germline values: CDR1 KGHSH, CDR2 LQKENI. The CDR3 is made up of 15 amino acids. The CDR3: CASSQQTTLGNTIYF. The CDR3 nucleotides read TGTGCCAGCTCACAACAGACCACTCTAGGAAACACCATATATTTT.

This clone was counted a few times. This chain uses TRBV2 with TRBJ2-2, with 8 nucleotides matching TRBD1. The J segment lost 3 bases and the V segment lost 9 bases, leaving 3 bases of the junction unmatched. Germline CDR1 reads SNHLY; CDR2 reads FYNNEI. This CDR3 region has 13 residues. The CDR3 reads CARGQGDTGELFF. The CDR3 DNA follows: TGTGCCAGAGGACAGGGAGACACCGGGGAGCTGTTTTTT.

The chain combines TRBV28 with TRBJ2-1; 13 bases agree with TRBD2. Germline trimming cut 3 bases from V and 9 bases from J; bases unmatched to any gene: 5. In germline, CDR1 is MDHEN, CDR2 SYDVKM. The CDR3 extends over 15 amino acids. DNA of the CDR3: TGTGCCAGCAGTTTTTTACTAGCGGGAGGGGTTGAGCAGTTCTTC. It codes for CASSFLLAGGVEQFF.

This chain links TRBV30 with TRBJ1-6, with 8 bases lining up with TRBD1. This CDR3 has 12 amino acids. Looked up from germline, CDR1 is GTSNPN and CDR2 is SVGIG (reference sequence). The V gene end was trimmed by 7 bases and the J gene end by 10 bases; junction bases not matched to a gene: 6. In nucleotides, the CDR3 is TGTGCCTACGGACAGGGACGATCACCCCTCCACTTT. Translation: CAYGQGRSPLHF.

CDR3 amino acids: CASSESGDKTYNEQFF. CDR3 nucleotide sequence: TGCGCCAGCAGTGAGTCTGGTGACAAAACCTACAATGAGCAGTTCTTC. The chain links TRBV10-1 to TRBJ2-1; D unclear. CDR1 and CDR2 (germline): WNHNN, SYGVQD (reference sequence). V lost 0 bases to trimming and J lost 2 bases, with 11 bases between them. There are 16 residues in the CDR3.

Here the CDR3 DNA reads TGTGCCAGCACCCGACAGGGGGGAATGACTGAAGCTTTCTTT. It specifies CASTRQGGMTEAFF. This chain links TRBV28 with TRBJ1-1; 9 positions agree with TRBD1. Germline CDR1 MDHEN, CDR2 SYDVKM. V shed 7 bases and J 5 bases; nucleotides not matched to a gene: 8. This CDR3 contains 14 residues. Full variable domain (outside the CDR3, taken from reference TRBV28 and TRBJ1-1): DVKVTQSSRYLVKRTGEKVFLECVQDMDHENMFWYRQDPGLGLRLIYFSYDVKMKEKGDIPEGYSVSREKKERFSLILESASTNQTSMYLCASTRQGGMTEAFFGQGTRLTVV.

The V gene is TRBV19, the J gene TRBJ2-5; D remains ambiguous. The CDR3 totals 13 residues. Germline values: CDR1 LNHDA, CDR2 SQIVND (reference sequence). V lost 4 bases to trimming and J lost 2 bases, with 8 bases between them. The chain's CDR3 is CASSSGRQETQYF. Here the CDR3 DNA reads TGTGCCAGTAGTAGTGGTAGACAAGAGACCCAGTACTTC.

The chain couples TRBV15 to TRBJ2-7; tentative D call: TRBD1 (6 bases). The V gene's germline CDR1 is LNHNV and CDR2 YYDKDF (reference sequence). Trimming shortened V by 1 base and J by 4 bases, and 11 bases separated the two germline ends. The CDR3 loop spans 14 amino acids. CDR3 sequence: CATSRAGRGYEQYF. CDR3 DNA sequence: TGTGCCACCAGCAGAGCTGGCAGGGGTTACGAGCAGTACTTC. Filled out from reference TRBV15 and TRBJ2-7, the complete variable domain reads DAMVIQNPRYQVTQFGKPVTLSCSQTLNHNVMYWYQQKSSQAPKLLFHYYDKDFNNEADTPDNFQSRRPNTSFCFLDIRSPGLGDTAMYLCATSRAGRGYEQYFGPGTRLTVT.

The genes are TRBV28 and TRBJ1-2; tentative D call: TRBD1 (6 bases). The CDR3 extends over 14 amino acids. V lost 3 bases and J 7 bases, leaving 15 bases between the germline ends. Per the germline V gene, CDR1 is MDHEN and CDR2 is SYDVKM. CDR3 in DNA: TGTGCCAGCAGTTTGGGCAGGGGCCGGGGTGGCTACACCTTC. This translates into CASSLGRGRGGYTF.

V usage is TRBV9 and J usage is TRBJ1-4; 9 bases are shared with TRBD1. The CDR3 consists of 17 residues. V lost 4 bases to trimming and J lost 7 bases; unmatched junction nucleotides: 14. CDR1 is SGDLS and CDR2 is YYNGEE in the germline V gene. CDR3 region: CASSSPCRTGVCEKLFF. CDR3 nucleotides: TGTGCCAGCAGCTCCCCCTGTCGGACAGGGGTATGTGAAAAACTGTTTTTT.

DNA for the CDR3: TGTGCCAGCAGCCAAATAGGGGTCGGTGGAGAGACCCAGTACTTC. Protein: CASSQIGVGGETQYF. The chain links TRBV3-1 (or the pseudogene TRBV3-2) to TRBJ2-5; possible D gene TRBD1, 5 bases. Trimming removed 2 bases from V and 4 bases from J, with 14 bases in between. The CDR3 covers 15 residues. Looked up from germline, CDR1 is LGHDT and CDR2 is YNNKEL (reference sequence).

The chain's CDR3 is CATSSPVQFPNTGELFF. CDR3 nucleotides: TGTGCCACCAGCAGCCCCGTGCAGTTCCCTAACACCGGGGAGCTGTTTTTT. The J gene is TRBJ2-2, the V gene TRBV15; D remains unclear. CDR1 and CDR2 from the germline V gene are LNHNV and YYDKDF (reference sequence). CDR3 size: 17 residues. Trimming shortened V by 3 bases and J by 2 bases, and 16 bases separated the two germline ends.